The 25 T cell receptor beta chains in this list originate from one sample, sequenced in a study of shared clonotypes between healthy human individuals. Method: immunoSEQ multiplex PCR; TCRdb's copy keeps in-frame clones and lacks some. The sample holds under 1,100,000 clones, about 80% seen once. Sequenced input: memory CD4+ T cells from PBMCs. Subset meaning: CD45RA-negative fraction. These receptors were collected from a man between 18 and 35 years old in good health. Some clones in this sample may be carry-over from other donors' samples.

The CDR3 reads CSAVKTSGSNEQFF. The CDR3 nucleotides are TGCAGCGCTGTAAAGACTAGCGGGAGCAATGAGCAGTTCTTC. The gene calls are TRBV29-1 and TRBJ2-1; 12 bases align to TRBD2. The V and J ends lost 7 bases and 6 bases, in that order; junction bases with no gene match: 7. Germline V gene sequence: CDR1 SQVTM, CDR2 ANQGSEA. This CDR3 comprises 14 residues.

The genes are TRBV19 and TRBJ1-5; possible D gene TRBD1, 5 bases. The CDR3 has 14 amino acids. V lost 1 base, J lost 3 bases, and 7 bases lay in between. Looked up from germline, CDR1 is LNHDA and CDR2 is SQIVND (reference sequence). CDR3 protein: CASSIGQINQPQHF. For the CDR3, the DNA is TGTGCCAGTAGTATAGGACAGATCAATCAGCCCCAGCATTTT.

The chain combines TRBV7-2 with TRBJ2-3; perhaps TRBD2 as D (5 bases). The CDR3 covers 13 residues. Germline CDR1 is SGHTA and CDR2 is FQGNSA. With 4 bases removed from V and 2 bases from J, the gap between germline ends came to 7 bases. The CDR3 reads CASSSDYTDTQYF. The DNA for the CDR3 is TGTGCCAGCAGCTCCGACTACACAGATACGCAGTATTTT.

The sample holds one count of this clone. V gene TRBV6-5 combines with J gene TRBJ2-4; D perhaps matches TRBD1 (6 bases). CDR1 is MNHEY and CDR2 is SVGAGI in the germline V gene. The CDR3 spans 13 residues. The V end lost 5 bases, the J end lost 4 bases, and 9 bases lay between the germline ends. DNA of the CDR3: TGTGCCAGCAGTGAAGGACAGAAAAACATTCAGTACTTC. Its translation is CASSEGQKNIQYF.

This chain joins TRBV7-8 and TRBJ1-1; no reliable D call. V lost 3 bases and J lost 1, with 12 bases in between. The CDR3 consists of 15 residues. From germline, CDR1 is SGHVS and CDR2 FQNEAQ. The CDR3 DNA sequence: TGTGCCAGCAGCTTCCGGAGGCAGCCGAACACTGAAGCTTTCTTT. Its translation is CASSFRRQPNTEAFF.

The CDR3: CAIGVLSSYNEQFF. In DNA form, the CDR3 reads TGTGCCATCGGGGTCCTGAGCTCCTACAATGAGCAGTTCTTC. The chain carries TRBV10-3 and TRBJ2-1; D remains unclear. In germline, CDR1 is ENHRY, CDR2 SYGVKD. CDR3 length equals 14 residues. Trimming pared 8 bases from V and 0 bases from J, leaving 11 bases between.

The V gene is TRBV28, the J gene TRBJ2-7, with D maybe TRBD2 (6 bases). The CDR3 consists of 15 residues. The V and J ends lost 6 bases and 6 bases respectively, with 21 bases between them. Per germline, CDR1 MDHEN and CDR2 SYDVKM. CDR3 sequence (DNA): TGTGCCAGCAGGCCTGGGCGGGGTATTAGTTCCGAGCAGTACTTC. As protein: CASRPGRGISSEQYF.

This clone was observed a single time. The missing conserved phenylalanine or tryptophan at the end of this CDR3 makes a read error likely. CDR3 coding DNA: TGTGCCAGCAGTTTAACGATCGGGCAGGAGGGGACTGAAGCTTTCCTT. Translating it yields CASSLTIGQEGTEAFL. The V gene is TRBV28, the J gene TRBJ1-1; tentatively, D is TRBD1 (5 bases). Trimming removed 2 bases from V and 5 bases from J, with 18 bases in between. Germline assignment: CDR1 MDHEN and CDR2 SYDVKM. This CDR3 has 16 residues.

The chain's CDR3 is CASSQAIYNEQFF. CDR3 DNA: TGTGCCAGCAGCCAAGCGATATACAATGAGCAGTTCTTC. This chain links TRBV14 with TRBJ2-1; unclear D gene. Germline V CDR1 and CDR2: SGHDN, FVKESK. This CDR3 has 13 residues. V lost 1 base to trimming and J lost 4 bases, with 5 bases between them.

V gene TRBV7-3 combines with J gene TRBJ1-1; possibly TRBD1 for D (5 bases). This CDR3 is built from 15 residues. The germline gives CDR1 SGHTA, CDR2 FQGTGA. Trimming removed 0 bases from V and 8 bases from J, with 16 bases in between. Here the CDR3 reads CASSLTGTLSAEAFF. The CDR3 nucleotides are TGTGCCAGCAGCTTAACCGGGACTCTTAGCGCAGAAGCTTTCTTT.

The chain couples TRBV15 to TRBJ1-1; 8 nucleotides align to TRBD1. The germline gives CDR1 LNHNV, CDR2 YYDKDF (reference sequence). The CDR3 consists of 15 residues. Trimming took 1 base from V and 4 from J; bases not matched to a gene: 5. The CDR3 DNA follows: TGTGCCACCAGCAGAGGGACAGGGTATTTCACTGAAGCTTTCTTT. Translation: CATSRGTGYFTEAFF.

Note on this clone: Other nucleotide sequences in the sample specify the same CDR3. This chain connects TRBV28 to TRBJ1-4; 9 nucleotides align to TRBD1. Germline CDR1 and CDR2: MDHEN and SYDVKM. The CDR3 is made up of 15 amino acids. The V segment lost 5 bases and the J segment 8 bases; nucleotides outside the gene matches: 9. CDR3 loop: CASSRPTGGGEKLFF. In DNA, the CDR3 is TGTGCCAGCAGTCGGCCGACAGGGGGAGGCGAAAAACTGTTTTTT.

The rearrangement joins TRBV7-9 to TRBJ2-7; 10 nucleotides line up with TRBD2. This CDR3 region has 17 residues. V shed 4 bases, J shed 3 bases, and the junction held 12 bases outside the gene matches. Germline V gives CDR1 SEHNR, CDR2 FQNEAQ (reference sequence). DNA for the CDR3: TGTGCCAGCAGCTCACCCTGGACTAGCGGAGCCCTCTACGAGCAGTACTTC. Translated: CASSSPWTSGALYEQYF.

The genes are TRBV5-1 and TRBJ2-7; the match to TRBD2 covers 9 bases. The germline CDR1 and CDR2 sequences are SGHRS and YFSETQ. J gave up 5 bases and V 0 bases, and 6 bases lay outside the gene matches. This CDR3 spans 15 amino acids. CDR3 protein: CASSLGGGRADEQYF. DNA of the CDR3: TGCGCCAGCAGCTTGGGAGGCGGGAGGGCCGACGAGCAGTACTTC. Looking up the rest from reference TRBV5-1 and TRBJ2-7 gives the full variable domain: KAGVTQTPRYLIKTRGQQVTLSCSPISGHRSVSWYQQTPGQGLQFLFEYFSETQRNKGNFPGRFSGRQFSNSRSEMNVSTLELGDSALYLCASSLGGGRADEQYFGPGTRLTVT.

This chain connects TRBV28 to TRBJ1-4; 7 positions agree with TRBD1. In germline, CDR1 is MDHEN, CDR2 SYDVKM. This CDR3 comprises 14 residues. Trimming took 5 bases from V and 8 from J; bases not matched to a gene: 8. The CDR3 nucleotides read TGTGCCAGCAGTCTGACAGGGAGAGGGGAAAAACTGTTTTTT. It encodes CASSLTGRGEKLFF. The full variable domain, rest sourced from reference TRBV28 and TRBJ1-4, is DVKVTQSSRYLVKRTGEKVFLECVQDMDHENMFWYRQDPGLGLRLIYFSYDVKMKEKGDIPEGYSVSREKKERFSLILESASTNQTSMYLCASSLTGRGEKLFFGSGTQLSVL.

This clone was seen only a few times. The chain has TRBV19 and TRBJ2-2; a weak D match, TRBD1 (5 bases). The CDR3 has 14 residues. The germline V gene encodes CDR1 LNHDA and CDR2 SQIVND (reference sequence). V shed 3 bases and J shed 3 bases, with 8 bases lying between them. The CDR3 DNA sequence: TGTGCCAGTAGTATTCAGGGCTACACCGGGGAGCTGTTTTTT. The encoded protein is CASSIQGYTGELFF.

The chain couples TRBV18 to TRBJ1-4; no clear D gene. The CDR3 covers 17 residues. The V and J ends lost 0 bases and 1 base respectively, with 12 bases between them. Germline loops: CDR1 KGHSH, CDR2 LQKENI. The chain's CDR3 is CASSPPARAETNEKLFF. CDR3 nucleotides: TGTGCCAGCTCACCACCGGCCCGGGCTGAAACTAATGAAAAACTGTTTTTT.

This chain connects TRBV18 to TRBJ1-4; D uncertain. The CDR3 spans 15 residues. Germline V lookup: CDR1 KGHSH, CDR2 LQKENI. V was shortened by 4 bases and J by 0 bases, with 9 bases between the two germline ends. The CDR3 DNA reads TGTGCCAGCTCACTCTACGGAGCAACTAATGAAAAACTGTTTTTT. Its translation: CASSLYGATNEKLFF.

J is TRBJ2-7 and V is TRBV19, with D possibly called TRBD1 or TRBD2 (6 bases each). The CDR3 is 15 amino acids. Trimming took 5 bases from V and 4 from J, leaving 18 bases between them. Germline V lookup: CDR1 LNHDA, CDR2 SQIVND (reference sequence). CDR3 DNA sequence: TGTGCCAGTAGTGCCGTGGGGGGCGGAGTTTACGAGCAGTACTTC. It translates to CASSAVGGGVYEQYF.

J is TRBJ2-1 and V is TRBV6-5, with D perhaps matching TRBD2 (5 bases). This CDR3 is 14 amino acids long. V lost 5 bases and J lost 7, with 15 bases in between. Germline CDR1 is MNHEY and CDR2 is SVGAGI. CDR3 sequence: CASSPETKRNEQFF. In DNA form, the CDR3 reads TGTGCCAGCAGTCCAGAAACGAAGCGGAATGAGCAGTTCTTC.

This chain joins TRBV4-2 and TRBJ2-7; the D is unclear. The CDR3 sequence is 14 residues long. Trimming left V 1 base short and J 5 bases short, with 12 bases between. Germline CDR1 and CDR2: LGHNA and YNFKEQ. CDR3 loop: CASSQGFDLDEQYF. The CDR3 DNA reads TGTGCCAGCAGCCAAGGTTTCGACCTGGACGAGCAGTACTTC.

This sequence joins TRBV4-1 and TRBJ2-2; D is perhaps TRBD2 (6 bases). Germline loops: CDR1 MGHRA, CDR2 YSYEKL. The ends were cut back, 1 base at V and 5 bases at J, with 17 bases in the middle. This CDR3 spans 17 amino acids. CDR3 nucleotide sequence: TGCGCCAGCAGCCAAGGTAGCAGGGCACGGGGGACCGGGGAGCTGTTTTTT. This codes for CASSQGSRARGTGELFF.

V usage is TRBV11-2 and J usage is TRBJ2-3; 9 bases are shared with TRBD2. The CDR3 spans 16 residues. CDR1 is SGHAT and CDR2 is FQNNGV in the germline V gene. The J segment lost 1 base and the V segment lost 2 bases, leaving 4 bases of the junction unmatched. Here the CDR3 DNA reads TGTGCCAGCAGCTTATCGGCTAGCGGGGGCACAGATACGCAGTATTTT. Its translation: CASSLSASGGTDTQYF.

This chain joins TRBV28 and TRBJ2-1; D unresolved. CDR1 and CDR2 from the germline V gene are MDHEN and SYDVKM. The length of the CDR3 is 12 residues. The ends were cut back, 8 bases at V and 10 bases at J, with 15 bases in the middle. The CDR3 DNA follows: TGTGCCAGCGGAATGGGGTTTATCGAGCAGTTCTTC. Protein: CASGMGFIEQFF.

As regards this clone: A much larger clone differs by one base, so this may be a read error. The CDR3 spells CASSLMTNTEAFF. The CDR3 region has the DNA TGTGCCAGCAGCTTAATGACGAACACTGAAGCTTTCTTT. This chain connects TRBV7-3 to TRBJ1-1; D is uncertain. V shed 1 base and J shed 1 base, with 4 bases lying between them. This CDR3 has 13 amino acids. Germline V gene sequence: CDR1 SGHTA, CDR2 FQGTGA.